This T cell receptor beta chain stems from a study of CD8+CD57+ T cells in acquired aplastic anemia. Looking at the study overall: Sorted CD4+ and CD8+ cells gave a mean 3.2 ug DNA, range roughly 0.2 to 27.4 ug. Regarding the study as a whole: Patients and controls had in common twenty-nine CD8+ CDR3 sequences.

All sequencing subjects had displayed CD8+CD57+ cell expansion on flow cytometry. All participating patients were living with severe acquired aplastic anemia. Therapy had not been given to patients before blood sampling. According to the study, genomic DNA was the template for TCR beta VDJ and CDR3 profiling. MiXCR, run by TCRdb on the reads, gives a single entry per CDR3 protein. The profile shows about 200,000 distinct CDR3 sequences, 60% to 80% of them singletons. Germline assignment: CDR1 SGHTA and CDR2 FQGNSA. The CDR3 runs 15 residues. Trimming took 5 bases from V and 4 from J, leaving 17 bases between them. This clonotype was seen more than once but under ten times. Its antigen is not identified.

The chain combines TRBV7-2 with TRBJ1-2, with a possible D match to TRBD1 (5 bases). Sequenced material: sorted CD4+, CD8+, or CD8+CD57+ T cells (not recorded which) from PBMCs. The sequence derives from a human donor with aplastic anemia. CDR3 coding DNA: TGTGCCAGCAGCCCCAGGGATTCCCCCGTCTATGGCTACACCTTC. It codes for CASSPRDSPVYGYTF.